The T cell receptor (beta chain) described here comes from a study of Graves' ophthalmopathy and Graves' hyperthyroidism. Amplified material comprised TCR beta CDR3 regions derived from RNA transcripts. Scientists carried out first-round RT-PCR using HTBI primers and then a second-round multiplex PCR. TCRdb called the multiplex PCR reads again in MiXCR, with one record for every CDR3 protein. The table lists 23,000 or so distinct CDR3 sequences, around 50% of them singletons. With regard to this clonotype: The antigen is not known.

Study observations and caveats: In separating ophthalmopathy from stable hyperthyroidism, a 13-signature model achieved nearly 90% sensitivity and around 80% specificity.

The sample comprised peripheral blood. The clonotype was recovered from an adult woman with stable Graves' hyperthyroidism.

The CDR3 sequence: CASSEIGTERADTQYF. DNA for the CDR3: TGTGCCAGCAGTGAGATAGGGACGGAGAGGGCAGATACGCAGTATTTT. The chain employs TRBV25-1 and TRBJ2-3; the D gene could be TRBD1 or TRBD2 (5 bases each). This CDR3 region has 16 residues. Germline lookup yields CDR1 MGHDK and CDR2 SYGVNS. Trimming pared 3 bases from V and 4 bases from J, leaving 17 bases between.